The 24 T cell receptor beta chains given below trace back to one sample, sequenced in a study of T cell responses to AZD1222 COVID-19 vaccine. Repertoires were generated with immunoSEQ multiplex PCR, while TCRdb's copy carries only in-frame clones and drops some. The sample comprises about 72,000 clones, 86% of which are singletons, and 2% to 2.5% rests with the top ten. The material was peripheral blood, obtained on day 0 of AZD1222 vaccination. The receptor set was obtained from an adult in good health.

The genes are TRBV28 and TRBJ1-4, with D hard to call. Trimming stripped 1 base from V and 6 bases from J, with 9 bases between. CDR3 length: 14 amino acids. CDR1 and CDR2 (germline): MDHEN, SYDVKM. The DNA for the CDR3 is TGTGCCAGCAGTTTATCAGGCTCCTATGAAAAACTGTTTTTT. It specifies CASSLSGSYEKLFF.

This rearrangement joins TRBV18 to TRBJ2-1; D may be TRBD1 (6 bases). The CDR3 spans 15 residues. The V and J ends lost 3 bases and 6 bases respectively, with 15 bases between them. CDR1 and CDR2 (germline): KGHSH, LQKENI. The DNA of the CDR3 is TGTGCCAGCTCACCTTTACCCGGGACATTCAATGAGCAGTTCTTC. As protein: CASSPLPGTFNEQFF. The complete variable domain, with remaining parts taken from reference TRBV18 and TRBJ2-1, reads NAGVMQNPRHLVRRRGQEARLRCSPMKGHSHVYWYRQLPEEGLKFMVYLQKENIIDESGMPKERFSAEFPKEGPSILRIQQVVRGDSAAYFCASSPLPGTFNEQFFGPGTRLTVL.

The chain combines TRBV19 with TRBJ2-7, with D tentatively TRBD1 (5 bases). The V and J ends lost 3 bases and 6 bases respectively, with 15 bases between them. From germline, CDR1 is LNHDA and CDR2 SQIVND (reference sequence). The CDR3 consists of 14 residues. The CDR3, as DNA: TGTGCCAGTAGTATCTCTTCAGGGCCTGGCGAGCAGTACTTC. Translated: CASSISSGPGEQYF.

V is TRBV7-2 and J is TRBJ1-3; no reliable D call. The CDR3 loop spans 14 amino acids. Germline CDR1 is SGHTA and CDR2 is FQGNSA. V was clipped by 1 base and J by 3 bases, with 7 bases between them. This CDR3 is CASSLELVGNTIYF. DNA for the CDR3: TGTGCCAGCAGCTTAGAGCTGGTTGGAAACACCATATATTTT.

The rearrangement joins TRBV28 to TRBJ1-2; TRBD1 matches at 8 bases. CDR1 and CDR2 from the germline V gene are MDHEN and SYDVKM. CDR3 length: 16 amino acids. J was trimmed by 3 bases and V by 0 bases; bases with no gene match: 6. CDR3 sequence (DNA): TGTGCCAGCAGTTTATGGATCTCAGGGGGCGACTATGGCTACACCTTC. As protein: CASSLWISGGDYGYTF.

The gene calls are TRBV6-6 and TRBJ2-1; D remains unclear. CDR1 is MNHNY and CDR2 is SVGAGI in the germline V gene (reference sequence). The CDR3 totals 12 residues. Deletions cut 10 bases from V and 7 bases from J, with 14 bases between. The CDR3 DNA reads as TGTGCCACCTCCTCACCTAAGAATGAGCAGTTCTTC. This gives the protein CATSSPKNEQFF.

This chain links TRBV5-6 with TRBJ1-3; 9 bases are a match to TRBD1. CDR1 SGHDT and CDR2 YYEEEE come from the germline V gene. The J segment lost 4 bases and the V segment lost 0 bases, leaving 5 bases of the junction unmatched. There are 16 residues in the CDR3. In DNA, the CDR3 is TGTGCCAGCAGCTTGGGGACAGGGGCTTACGGAAACACCATATATTTT. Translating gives CASSLGTGAYGNTIYF.

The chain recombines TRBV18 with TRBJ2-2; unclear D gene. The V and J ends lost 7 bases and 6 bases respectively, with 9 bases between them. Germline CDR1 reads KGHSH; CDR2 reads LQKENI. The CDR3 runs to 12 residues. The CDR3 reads CASFVGSGELFF. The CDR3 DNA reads TGTGCCAGCTTCGTAGGGTCCGGGGAGCTGTTTTTT.

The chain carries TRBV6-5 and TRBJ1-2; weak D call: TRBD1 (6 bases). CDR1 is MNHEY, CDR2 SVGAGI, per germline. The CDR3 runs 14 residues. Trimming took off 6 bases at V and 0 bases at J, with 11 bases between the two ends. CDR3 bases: TGTGCCAGCAGGAACAGGGACCCTAACTATGGCTACACCTTC. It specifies CASRNRDPNYGYTF.

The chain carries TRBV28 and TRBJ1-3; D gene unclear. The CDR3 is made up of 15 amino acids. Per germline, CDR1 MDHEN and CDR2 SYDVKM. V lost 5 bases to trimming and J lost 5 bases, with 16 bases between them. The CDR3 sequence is CASSTSTGPRNTIYF. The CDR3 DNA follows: TGTGCCAGCAGTACCAGCACCGGGCCCCGAAACACCATATATTTT. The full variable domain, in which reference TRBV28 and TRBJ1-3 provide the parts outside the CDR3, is DVKVTQSSRYLVKRTGEKVFLECVQDMDHENMFWYRQDPGLGLRLIYFSYDVKMKEKGDIPEGYSVSREKKERFSLILESASTNQTSMYLCASSTSTGPRNTIYFGEGSWLTVV.

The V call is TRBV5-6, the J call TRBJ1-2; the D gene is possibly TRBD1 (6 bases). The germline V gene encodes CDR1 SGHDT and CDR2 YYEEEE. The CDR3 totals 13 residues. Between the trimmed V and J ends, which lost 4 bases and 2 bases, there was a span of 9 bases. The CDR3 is CASSPGHNYGYTF. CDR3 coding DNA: TGTGCCAGCAGCCCGGGACACAACTATGGCTACACCTTC.

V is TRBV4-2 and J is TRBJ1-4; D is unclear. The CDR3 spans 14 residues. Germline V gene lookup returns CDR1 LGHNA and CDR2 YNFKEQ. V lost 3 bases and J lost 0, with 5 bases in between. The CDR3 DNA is TGTGCCAGCAGCCATTATGCAACTAATGAAAAACTGTTTTTT. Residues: CASSHYATNEKLFF.

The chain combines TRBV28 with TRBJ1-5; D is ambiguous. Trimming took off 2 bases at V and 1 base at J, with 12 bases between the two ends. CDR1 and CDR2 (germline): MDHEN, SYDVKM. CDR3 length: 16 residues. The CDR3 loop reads CASSLRYPGSNQPQHF. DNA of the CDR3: TGTGCCAGCAGTTTAAGATACCCGGGGAGCAATCAGCCCCAGCATTTT. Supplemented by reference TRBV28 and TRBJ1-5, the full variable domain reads DVKVTQSSRYLVKRTGEKVFLECVQDMDHENMFWYRQDPGLGLRLIYFSYDVKMKEKGDIPEGYSVSREKKERFSLILESASTNQTSMYLCASSLRYPGSNQPQHFGDGTRLSIL.

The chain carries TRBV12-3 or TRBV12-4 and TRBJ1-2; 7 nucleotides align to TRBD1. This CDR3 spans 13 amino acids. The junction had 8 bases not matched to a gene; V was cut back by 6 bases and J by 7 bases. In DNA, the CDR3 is TGTGCCAGCAGAGACAGGGATGTCGCTGGCTACACCTTC. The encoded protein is CASRDRDVAGYTF.

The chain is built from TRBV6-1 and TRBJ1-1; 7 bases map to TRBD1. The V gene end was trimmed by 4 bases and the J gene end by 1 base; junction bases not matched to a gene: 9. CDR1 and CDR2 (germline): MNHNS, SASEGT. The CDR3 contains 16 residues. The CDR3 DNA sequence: TGTGCCAGCAGTGCGCCACAGGGGCAAGGGAACACTGAAGCTTTCTTT. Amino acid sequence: CASSAPQGQGNTEAFF.

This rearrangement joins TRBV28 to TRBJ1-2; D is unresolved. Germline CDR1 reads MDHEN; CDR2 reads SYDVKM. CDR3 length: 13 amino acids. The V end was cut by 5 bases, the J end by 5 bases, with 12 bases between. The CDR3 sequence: CASSLPNPYGYTF. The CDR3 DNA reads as TGTGCCAGCAGTCTTCCCAACCCATATGGCTACACCTTC.

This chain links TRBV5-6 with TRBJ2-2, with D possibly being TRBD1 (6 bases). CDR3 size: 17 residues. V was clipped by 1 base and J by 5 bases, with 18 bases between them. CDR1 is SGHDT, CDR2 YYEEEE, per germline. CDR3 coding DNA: TGTGCCAGCAGCTTGTCCGGGACAACAGAAAGGACCGGGGAGCTGTTTTTT. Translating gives CASSLSGTTERTGELFF.

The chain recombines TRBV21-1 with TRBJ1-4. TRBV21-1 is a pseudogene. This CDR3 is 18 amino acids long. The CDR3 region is CASYRGGDSSATNEKLFF. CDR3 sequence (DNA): TGTGCCAGCTATCGAGGCGGAGACTCCTCGGCAACTAATGAAAAACTGTTTTTT.

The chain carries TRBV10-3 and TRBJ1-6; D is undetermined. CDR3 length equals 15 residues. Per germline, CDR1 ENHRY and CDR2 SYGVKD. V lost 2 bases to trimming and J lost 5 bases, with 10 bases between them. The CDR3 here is CAISEPAGNNSPLHF. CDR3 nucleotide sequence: TGTGCCATCAGTGAGCCTGCGGGTAATAATTCACCCCTCCACTTT.

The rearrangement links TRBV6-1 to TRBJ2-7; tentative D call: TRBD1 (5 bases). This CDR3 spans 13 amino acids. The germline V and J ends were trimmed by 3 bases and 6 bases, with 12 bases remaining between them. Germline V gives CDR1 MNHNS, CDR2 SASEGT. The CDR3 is CASSDQTASEQYF. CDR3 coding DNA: TGTGCCAGCAGTGACCAGACAGCAAGCGAGCAGTACTTC.

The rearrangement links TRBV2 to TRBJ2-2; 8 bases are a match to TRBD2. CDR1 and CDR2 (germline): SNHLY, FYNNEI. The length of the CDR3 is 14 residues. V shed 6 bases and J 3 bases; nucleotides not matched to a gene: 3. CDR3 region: CASRAGEHTGELFF. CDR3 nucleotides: TGTGCCAGCAGAGCGGGAGAGCACACCGGGGAGCTGTTTTTT.

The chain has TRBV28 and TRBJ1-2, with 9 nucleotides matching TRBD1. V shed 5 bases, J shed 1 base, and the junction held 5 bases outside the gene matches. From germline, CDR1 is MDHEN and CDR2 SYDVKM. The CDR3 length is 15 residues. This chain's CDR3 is CASSPNRGLNYGYTF. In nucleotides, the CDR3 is TGTGCCAGCAGTCCCAACAGGGGGCTTAACTATGGCTACACCTTC.

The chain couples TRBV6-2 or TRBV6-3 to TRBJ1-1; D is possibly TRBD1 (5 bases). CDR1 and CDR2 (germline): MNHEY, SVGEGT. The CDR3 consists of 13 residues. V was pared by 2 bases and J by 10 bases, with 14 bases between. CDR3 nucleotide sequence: TGTGCCAGCAGTTACGAGGGGAGCTTTGGAGCTTTCTTT. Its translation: CASSYEGSFGAFF.

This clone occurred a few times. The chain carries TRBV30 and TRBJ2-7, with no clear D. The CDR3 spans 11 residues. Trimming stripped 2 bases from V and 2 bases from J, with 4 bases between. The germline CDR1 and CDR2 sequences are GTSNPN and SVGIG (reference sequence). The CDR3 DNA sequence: TGTGCCTGGAGTAGAGCCTACGAGCAGTACTTC. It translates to CAWSRAYEQYF.